This is a list of T cell receptor beta chains from one sample in a study of blood T cell repertoires in COVID-19. Produced via immunoSEQ multiplex PCR; TCRdb's table is partial and in-frame only. The data contain over 45,000 clones, roughly 86% of them singletons. Sequencing input: peripheral blood. The receptor set was obtained from a man in his sixties with active COVID-19. Each CDR3 is given with its conserved first and last residue. A D gene is named only where the DNA matches it firmly. Only some rows state a clone size, as once, few, many or a class for expanded clones.

j_call d_call clone_size v_call cdr3_nt cdr3_aa
TRBJ2-6 TRBD2 once TRBV19 TGTGCCAGTATCGGCGCTAGCGGGAGAGAATGGTCCGGGGCCAACGTCCTGACTTTC CASIGASGREWSGANVLTF
TRBJ1-2 NA once TRBV7-6 TGTGCCAGCAGCTCCGTGGGAGGGAGCGGCTACACCTTC CASSSVGGSGYTF
TRBJ1-2 TRBD1 NA TRBV5-8 TGTGCCAGCAGCTCCCCGGCAGGGGGCCTTGGCGGCTACACCTTC CASSSPAGGLGGYTF
TRBJ2-1 NA NA TRBV5-1 TGCGCCAGCAGCCCCTCAAGCGGCTCCTACAATGAGCAGTTCTTC CASSPSSGSYNEQFF
TRBJ2-6 TRBD1 NA TRBV28 TGTGCCAGCAGTCCGGGTTACAGGGGGCGAGGGGCCAACGTCCTGACTTTC CASSPGYRGRGANVLTF
TRBJ2-1 TRBD2 NA TRBV10-2 TGCGCCAGCAGAGGACTAGCGGGAGCAAGTGAGCAGTTCTTC CASRGLAGASEQFF
TRBJ2-3 TRBD2 NA TRBV11-2 TGTGCCAGCAGCCGAGCTACTAGCGATTTCACAGATACGCAGTATTTT CASSRATSDFTDTQYF
TRBJ1-4 NA once TRBV9 TGTGCCAGTGCCCCGGGGGGCGGTAATGAAAAACTGTTTTTT CASAPGGGNEKLFF
TRBJ1-1 TRBD1 NA TRBV6-1 TGTGCCAGCAGTGAATACAGGGGGAACACTGAAGCTTTCTTT CASSEYRGNTEAFF
TRBJ2-7 NA NA TRBV27 TGTGCCAGCAGTTCCCTGGGCTGGCTCCAAGCCTACGAGCAGTACTTC CASSSLGWLQAYEQYF
TRBJ2-1 NA NA TRBV20-1 TGCAGTGCTGCCAGAAACAATGAGCAGTTCTTC CSAARNNEQFF
TRBJ2-6 TRBD2 NA TRBV24-1 TGTGCCACCAGTGATTCGGCGGGGGGTACGGGGGCCAACGTCCTGACTTTC CATSDSAGGTGANVLTF
TRBJ1-1 TRBD1 NA TRBV4-2 TGTGCCAGCAGCCCTCCTGGACAGGATCGCAGTACAAGCACTGAAGCTTTCTTT CASSPPGQDRSTSTEAFF
TRBJ2-3 NA NA TRBV25-1 TGTGCCAGCAGACAGGACAGCACAGATACGCAGTATTTT CASRQDSTDTQYF
TRBJ2-5 TRBD1 NA TRBV11-3 TGTGCCAGCAGCTGCTTGGACAGGGTAGAGACCCAGTACTTC CASSCLDRVETQYF
TRBJ1-1 NA NA TRBV11-3 TGTGCCAGCAGCTTCGACGGACAGAACACTGAAGCTTTCTTT CASSFDGQNTEAFF
TRBJ2-3 TRBD2 NA TRBV7-6 TGTGCCAGCAGCTTATTCCCAGCGGGGACCGCAGATACGCAGTATTTT CASSLFPAGTADTQYF
TRBJ2-2 TRBD2 NA TRBV7-3 TGTGCCAGCAGCTGGACTAGCGGGACCGGGGAGCTGTTTTTT CASSWTSGTGELFF
TRBJ2-7 TRBD1 NA TRBV7-2 TGTGCCAGCAGCTTAACGGGACAGGACTCCTACGAGCAGTACTTC CASSLTGQDSYEQYF
TRBJ1-4 TRBD1 NA TRBV7-2 TGTGCCAGCAGCTTAGCCCAGGGGGCGCCGGATGAAAAACTGTTTTTT CASSLAQGAPDEKLFF
TRBJ2-2 TRBD2 NA TRBV4-2 TGTGCCAGCAGCCACTGGACTAGCGGGAACACCGGGGAGCTGTTTTTT CASSHWTSGNTGELFF
TRBJ2-3 NA NA TRBV6-6 TGTGCCAGCAGACTACAGGGCTACACAGATACGCAGTATTTT CASRLQGYTDTQYF
TRBJ2-1 TRBD1 NA TRBV19 TGTGCCAGTAGTATGGACAGGAGCTCCTACAATGAGCAGTTCTTC CASSMDRSSYNEQFF
TRBJ1-3 NA once TRBV2 TGTGCCAGCAGTGCAGACACCATATATTTT CASSADTIYF
TRBJ2-1 TRBD2 NA TRBV11-2 TGTGCCAGCAGGTCCCTGGGAGGGAGACGCTACAATGAGCAGTTCTTC CASRSLGGRRYNEQFF
TRBJ2-7 TRBD1 NA TRBV27 TGTGCCAGCAGTTTACCAGGGGGCGCAGCATCCGAGCAGTACTTC CASSLPGGAASEQYF
TRBJ2-2 NA NA TRBV18 TGTGCCAGCTCACCACGGCAGGGCGATAACGGGGAGCTGTTTTTT CASSPRQGDNGELFF
TRBJ1-2 NA NA TRBV19 TGTGCCAGTCACCCGGAAAGAGGAGCCGCGGATGGCTACACCTTC CASHPERGAADGYTF
TRBJ2-1 TRBD2 NA TRBV5-5 TGTGCCAGCAGCCCGGGACTAGCGGGAGGGCCGGTTTACAATGAGCAGTTCTTC CASSPGLAGGPVYNEQFF
TRBJ2-3 NA NA TRBV30 TGTGCCTGGAGTCCCCCGTTCGAGGACACAGATACGCAGTATTTT CAWSPPFEDTDTQYF
TRBJ2-3 NA few TRBV2 TGTGCCAGCAGTGACGGCGGAGGCACAGATACGCAGTATTTT CASSDGGGTDTQYF
TRBJ2-1 TRBD2 NA TRBV6-5 TGTGCCAGCAGTTCAGGGACTAGCGGATCCTACAATGAGCAGTTCTTC CASSSGTSGSYNEQFF
TRBJ1-2 NA NA TRBV9 TGTGCCAGCAGCGTAGGGGGGGATTCCCATGGCTACACCTTC CASSVGGDSHGYTF
TRBJ2-7 NA NA TRBV6-5 TGTGCCAGCAGCTTACAGGGTGGCCAGTTCTACGAGCAGTACTTC CASSLQGGQFYEQYF
TRBJ2-1 TRBD2 once TRBV27 TGTGCCAGCAGTCCGTCAGCGGGGGGGCTAATCAATGAGCAGTTCTTC CASSPSAGGLINEQFF
TRBJ2-1 TRBD2 NA TRBV6-2/TRBV6-3 TGTGCCAGCAGTTATTCCATTTTCGGTGAACTAGCGGGAGATGAGCAGTTCTTC CASSYSIFGELAGDEQFF
TRBJ1-6 NA NA TRBV6-5 TGTGCCAGCAGTTACTCCGGGTATAATTCACCCCTCCACTTT CASSYSGYNSPLHF
TRBJ1-4 TRBD1 NA TRBV30 TGTGCCTGGGCGGGACAGGGGGTTGGTGAAAAACTGTTTTTT CAWAGQGVGEKLFF
TRBJ2-1 NA NA TRBV7-8 TGTGCCAGCAGCTACAGGGTCCTCTCCTACAATGAGCAGTTCTTC CASSYRVLSYNEQFF
TRBJ2-1 TRBD2 NA TRBV29-1 TGCAGCGTTGAACTGGGACTAACGAGCTCCTACAATGAGCAGTTCTTC CSVELGLTSSYNEQFF
TRBJ2-7 NA once TRBV12-5 TGTGCTAGTGGTTTGGTACGTAGCCCCTACGAGCAGTACTTC CASGLVRSPYEQYF
TRBJ1-5 NA NA TRBV27 TGTGCCAGCAGTTTTTCGGCGGGGGGTAGCAATCAGCCCCAGCATTTT CASSFSAGGSNQPQHF